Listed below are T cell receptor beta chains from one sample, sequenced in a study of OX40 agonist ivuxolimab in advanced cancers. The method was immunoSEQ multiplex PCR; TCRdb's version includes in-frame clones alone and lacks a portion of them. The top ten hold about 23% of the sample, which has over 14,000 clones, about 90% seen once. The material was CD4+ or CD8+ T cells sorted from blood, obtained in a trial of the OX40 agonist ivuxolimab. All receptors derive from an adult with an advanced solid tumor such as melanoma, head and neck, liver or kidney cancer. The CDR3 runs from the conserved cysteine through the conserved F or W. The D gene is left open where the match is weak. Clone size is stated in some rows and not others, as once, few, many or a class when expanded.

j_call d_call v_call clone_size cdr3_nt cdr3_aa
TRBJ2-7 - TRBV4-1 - TGCGCCAGCAGCCACCCCGGACAGACCTACGAGCAGTACTTC CASSHPGQTYEQYF
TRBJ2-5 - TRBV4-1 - TGCGCCAGCAGCCAAGAGTCGTACCAAGAGACCCAGTACTTC CASSQESYQETQYF
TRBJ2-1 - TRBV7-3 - TGTGCCACCAGAAGTCCGCCCTACAATGAGCAGTTCTTC CATRSPPYNEQFF
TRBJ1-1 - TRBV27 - TGTGCCAGCAGTTCGTCCCCTTGGTACACTGAAGCTTTCTTT CASSSSPWYTEAFF
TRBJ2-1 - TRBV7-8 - TGTGCCAGCAGCTTAGACCCCAGGATTTACAATGAGCAGTTCTTC CASSLDPRIYNEQFF
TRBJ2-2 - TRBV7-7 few TGTGCTAGCAGCTTAACAGGCACCGGGGAGCTGTTTTTT CASSLTGTGELFF
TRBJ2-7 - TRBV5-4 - TGTGCCAGCAGCTTGCCGGGAACAGGCTACGAGCAGTACTTC CASSLPGTGYEQYF
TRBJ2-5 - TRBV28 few TGTGCCAGCGAGACACGGACTCAAGAGACCCAGTACTTC CASETRTQETQYF
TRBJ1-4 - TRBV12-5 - TGTGCTAGTGGTCCAGATCAGGAATTGGGTAATGAAAAACTGTTTTTT CASGPDQELGNEKLFF
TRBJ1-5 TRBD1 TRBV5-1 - TGCGCCAGCAGCTTGTCGACAGGGGGGAATCAGCCCCAGCATTTT CASSLSTGGNQPQHF
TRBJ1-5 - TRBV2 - TGTGCCAGCAGTGGGCCGGGGGAGGATCAGCCCCAGCATTTT CASSGPGEDQPQHF
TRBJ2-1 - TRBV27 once TGTGCCAGCAGCCCCAGCTCCGTCAATGAGCAGTTCTTC CASSPSSVNEQFF
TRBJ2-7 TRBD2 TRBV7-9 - TGTGCCAGCACCGCCCCGGGGGGCTCCTACGAGCAGTACTTC CASTAPGGSYEQYF
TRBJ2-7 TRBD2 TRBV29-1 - TGCAGCGTTTCATTATTGGGGGCGGGAGGGTACGAGCAGTACTTC CSVSLLGAGGYEQYF
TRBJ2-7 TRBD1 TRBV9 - TGTGCCAGCAGCGTAGGATTTGAGGACAGGGAAATTCTTCGGCAGTACTTC CASSVGFEDREILRQYF
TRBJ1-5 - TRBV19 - TGTGCCAGTATCCGAGACCCAGCCTATAGCAATCAGCCCCAGCATTTT CASIRDPAYSNQPQHF
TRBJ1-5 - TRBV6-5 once TGTGCCAGCAGTTACAGGGAGGGCAATCAGCCCCAGCATTTT CASSYREGNQPQHF
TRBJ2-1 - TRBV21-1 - TGTGCCAGCAGCACGGGTTCACAAATACAGTTCTTC CASSTGSQIQFF
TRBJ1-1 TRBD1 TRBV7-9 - TGTGCCAGCAGCTTAGGACAGGGGGTGACTGAAGCTTTCTTT CASSLGQGVTEAFF
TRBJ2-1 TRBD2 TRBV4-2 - TGTGCCAGCAGCCGGGAGGGCAGGGATGAGCAGTTCTTC CASSREGRDEQFF
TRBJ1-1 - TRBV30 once TGTGCCTGGAGTGAGGAAGGGGGGCTAAATGAAGCTTTCTTT CAWSEEGGLNEAFF
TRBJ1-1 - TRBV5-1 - TGCGCCAGCAGCTTTCAAATGAACACTGAAGCTTTCTTT CASSFQMNTEAFF
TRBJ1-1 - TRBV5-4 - TGTGCCAGCAGCTCAAACTGGGGTGGAGCTGAAGCTTTCTTT CASSSNWGGAEAFF
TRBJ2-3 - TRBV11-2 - TGTGCCAGCAGTTTACCCACAGATACGCAGTATTTT CASSLPTDTQYF
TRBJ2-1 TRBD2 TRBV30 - TGTGCCTGGAGTCTTAGCGGGAGTCTGTATGAGCAGTTCTTC CAWSLSGSLYEQFF
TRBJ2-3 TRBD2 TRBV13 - TGTGCCAGCAGCCCCCCGTCTAACAGGCTAGCGGAAACAGATACGCAGTATTTT CASSPPSNRLAETDTQYF
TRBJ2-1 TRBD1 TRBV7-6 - TGTGCCAGCAGCTACCTAACAGGGGTACATCCAGATGAGCAGTTCTTC CASSYLTGVHPDEQFF
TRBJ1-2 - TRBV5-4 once TGTGCCAGCAGCTTCTCAGGGTTCGTCTATGGCTACACCTTC CASSFSGFVYGYTF
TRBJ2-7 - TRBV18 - TGTGCCAGCTCACCCCCACTCGGCCAGACCTCCTACGAGCAGTACTTC CASSPPLGQTSYEQYF
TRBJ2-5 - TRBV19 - TGTGCCAGTAGTATTGGGTCATCCGTTTTCCAAGAGACCCAGTACTTC CASSIGSSVFQETQYF
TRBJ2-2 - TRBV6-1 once TGTGCCAGCAGTGAACAGTCTTACCCGAACACCGGGGAGCTGTTTTTT CASSEQSYPNTGELFF
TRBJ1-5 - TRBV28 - TGTGCCAGCAGTTTACAAAAAGGGGCGGGGTCGAATCAGCCCCAGCATTTT CASSLQKGAGSNQPQHF